This T cell receptor beta chain was captured by sequencing in a study of OX40 agonist ivuxolimab in advanced cancers. Study-level background: Ivuxolimab, which targeted the costimulatory receptor OX40 (CD134), was an agonistic, fully human IgG2 monoclonal antibody. Prior anti-PD-1, anti-PD-L1 or anti-CTLA-4 therapy was permitted, and 40% to 50% of dose-escalation patients had received checkpoint inhibitors. The dose-escalation cohort was roughly 87% male with a mean age of approximately 60 years, ranging from about 23 to 85. Peripheral TCRbeta sequencing was intended to test whether TCR sequence diversity was altered and clonal T-cell expansion was caused by ivuxolimab. The paper describes the monotherapy dose-escalation part (N ≈ 51 patients) of the phase I trial of ivuxolimab. Partial responses occurred in three dose-escalation patients, of whom one had hepatocellular carcinoma and two had cutaneous melanoma. Among the approximately 50 dose-escalation patients, about 20 had hepatocellular carcinoma, roughly 15 melanoma, 9 renal cell carcinoma and 9 head and neck cancer. Intravenous ivuxolimab was administered to patients every 2 weeks at six dose levels: 0.01, 0.1, 0.3, 1.5, 3 and 10 mg/kg. What the work shows at the level of the full study, not this receptor alone: Partial responders in the 0.1-3.0 mg/kg groups had among the lowest normalized peripheral clonal expansion, especially among CD8+ T cells. Low levels of normalized T-cell clonal expansion were also seen in some patients who did not respond. At doses of 0.1 to 3.0 mg/kg, clonal expansion of both CD4+ and CD8+ T cells in blood was seen between baseline and week 6. The antigen specificity of the peripheral T cells that underwent clonal expansion was not determined. On average, CD8+ T cells showed more expanded clones than CD4+ T cells after ivuxolimab.

To sequence the TCRbeta CDR3 region, genomic DNA was isolated from the sorted cells. The immunoSEQ Assay was used for sequencing of TCRbeta CDR3 regions. The immuneACCESS repertoire file appears here via TCRdb, limited to in-frame rearrangements. These files lack a portion of the clones; in checked studies, under half of the deficit traces to unresolved V genes, and the cause of the others is not known. For this sample there are some 30,000 clones; around three quarters appear just once. In total, the top ten clones hold around 16% of the sample. The trial excluded patients who had a history of autoimmune disease or who were on systemic immunosuppression. In every dose cohort, peripheral blood was drawn for TCR sequencing at baseline, cycle 4 day 1, and cycle 7 day 1. The samples were drawn from a first-in-human, open-label, multicenter phase I dose-escalation trial of ivuxolimab. Adults with locally advanced or metastatic melanoma, renal cell, hepatocellular, or head and neck squamous cell carcinoma were enrolled in the trial. Before TCR sequencing, CD4+ T cells and CD8+ T cells were sorted from peripheral blood as separate populations.

From V the trimming removes 2 bases and from J it removes 3 bases, while the gene matches leave 1 base of the junction unaccounted for. Spanning cysteine to phenylalanine, the CDR3 consists of 13 amino acids. Only the CDR3 part of the read is kept: 39 bases, read in frame from the first base. The germline V gene provides CDR1 SGHRS and CDR2 YFSETQ. About this clone: Its antigen is unknown. No much larger clone exists at a distance of one base, and base qualities are not known.

This TCR was recovered from an adult with an advanced solid tumor such as melanoma, head and neck, liver or kidney cancer. In this chain, TRBV5-1 is recombined with TRBJ1-2; 7 bases in the junction line up with TRBD1. The specimen was CD4+ or CD8+ T cells sorted from blood, collected in a trial of the OX40 agonist ivuxolimab. The DNA sequence is TGCGCCAGCAGCTTCCAGGGGGACTATGGCTACACCTTC. Its translation reads: CASSFQGDYGYTF.